This TCR beta chain emerged from a study of shared clonotypes between healthy human individuals. Turning to the study itself: A donor's plate count was three for CD4 naive and three for CD4 memory; CD8 naive had two and CD8 memory one.

The protocol was immunoSEQ multiplex PCR, while the TCRdb copy is restricted to in-frame clones and leaves out a portion. The table includes roughly 700,000 clones, roughly 70% detected once. To note about this clone: Antigen specificity is unknown.

The CDR3 has 14 residues. Trimming shortened V by 3 bases and J by 4 bases, and 11 bases separated the two germline ends. From germline, CDR1 is SGHRS and CDR2 YFSETQ. Study results and limitations: Sampling covered nothing but blood. Tissue TCR repertoires likely differ from those found in blood.

V gene TRBV5-1 combines with J gene TRBJ2-1; D might be TRBD1 (6 bases). The clonotype was recovered from a woman in her thirties in good health. The sequencing sample was made of memory CD4+ T cells sorted from blood. Subset reported: CD45RA-negative fraction. CDR3 sequence (DNA): TGCGCCAGCAGCTGGGACACCTCATACAATGAGCAGTTCTTC. Its translation is CASSWDTSYNEQFF.